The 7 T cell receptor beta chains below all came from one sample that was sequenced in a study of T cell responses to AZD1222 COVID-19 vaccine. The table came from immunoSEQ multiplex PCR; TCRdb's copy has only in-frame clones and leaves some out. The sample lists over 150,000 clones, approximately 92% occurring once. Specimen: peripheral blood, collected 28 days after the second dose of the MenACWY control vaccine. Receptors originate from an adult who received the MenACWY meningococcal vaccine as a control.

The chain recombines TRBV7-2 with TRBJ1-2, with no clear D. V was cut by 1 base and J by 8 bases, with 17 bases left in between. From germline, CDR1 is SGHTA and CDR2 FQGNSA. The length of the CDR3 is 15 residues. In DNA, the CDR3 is TGTGCCAGCAGCTTAGAGAGGATGGGCGGTCGCGGCTACACCTTC. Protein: CASSLERMGGRGYTF.

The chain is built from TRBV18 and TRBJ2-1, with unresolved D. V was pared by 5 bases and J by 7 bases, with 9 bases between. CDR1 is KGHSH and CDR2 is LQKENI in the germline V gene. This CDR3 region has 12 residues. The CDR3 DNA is TGTGCCAGCTCAGCCGTTCGGAATGAGCAGTTCTTC. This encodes CASSAVRNEQFF.

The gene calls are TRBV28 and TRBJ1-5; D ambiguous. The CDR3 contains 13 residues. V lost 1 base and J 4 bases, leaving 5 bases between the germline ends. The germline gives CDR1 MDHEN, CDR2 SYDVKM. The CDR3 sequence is CASSLSSNQPQHF. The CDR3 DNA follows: TGTGCCAGCAGTTTATCTTCTAATCAGCCCCAGCATTTT.

CDR3 loop: CASSFDGRLNYGYTF. For the CDR3, the DNA is TGTGCCAGCAGCTTTGATGGCAGGCTGAACTATGGCTACACCTTC. The chain has TRBV7-9 and TRBJ1-2; no clear D. The CDR3 is 15 residues long. The V gene's germline CDR1 is SEHNR and CDR2 FQNEAQ (reference sequence). Trimming removed 3 bases from V and 2 bases from J, with 13 bases in between.

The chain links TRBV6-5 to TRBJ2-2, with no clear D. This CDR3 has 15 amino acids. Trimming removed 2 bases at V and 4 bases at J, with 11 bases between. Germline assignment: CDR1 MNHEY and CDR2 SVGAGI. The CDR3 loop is CASSYDRSGTGELFF. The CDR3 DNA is TGTGCCAGCAGTTACGACCGCTCGGGCACCGGGGAGCTGTTTTTT.

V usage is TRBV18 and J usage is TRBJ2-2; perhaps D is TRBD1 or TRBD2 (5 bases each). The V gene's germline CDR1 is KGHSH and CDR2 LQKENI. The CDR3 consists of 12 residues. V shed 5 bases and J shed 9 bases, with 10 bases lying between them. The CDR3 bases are TGTGCCAGCTCAGTCGGGGACCGGGAGCTGTTTTTT. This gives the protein CASSVGDRELFF. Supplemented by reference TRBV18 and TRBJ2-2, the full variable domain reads NAGVMQNPRHLVRRRGQEARLRCSPMKGHSHVYWYRQLPEEGLKFMVYLQKENIIDESGMPKERFSAEFPKEGPSILRIQQVVRGDSAAYFCASSVGDRELFFGEGSRLTVL.

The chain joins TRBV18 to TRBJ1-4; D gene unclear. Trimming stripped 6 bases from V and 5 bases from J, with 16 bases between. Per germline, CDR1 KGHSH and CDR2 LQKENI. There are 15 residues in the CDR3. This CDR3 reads CASSQNAGENEKLFF. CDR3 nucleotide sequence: TGTGCCAGCTCCCAAAACGCCGGGGAAAATGAAAAACTGTTTTTT.